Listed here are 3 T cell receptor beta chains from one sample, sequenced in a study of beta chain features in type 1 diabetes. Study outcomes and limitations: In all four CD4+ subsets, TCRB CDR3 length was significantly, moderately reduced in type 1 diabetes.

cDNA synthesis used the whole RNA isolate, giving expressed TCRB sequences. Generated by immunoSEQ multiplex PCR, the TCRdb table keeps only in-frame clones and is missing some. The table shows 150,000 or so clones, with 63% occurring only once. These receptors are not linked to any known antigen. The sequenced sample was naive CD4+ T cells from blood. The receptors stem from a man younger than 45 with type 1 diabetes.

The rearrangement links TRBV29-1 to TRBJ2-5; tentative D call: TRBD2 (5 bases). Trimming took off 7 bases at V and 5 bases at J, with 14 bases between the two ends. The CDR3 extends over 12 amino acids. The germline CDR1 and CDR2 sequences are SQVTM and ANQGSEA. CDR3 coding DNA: TGCAGCGGCCGGGGTGGTAGGGAGACCCAGTACTTC. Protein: CSGRGGRETQYF.

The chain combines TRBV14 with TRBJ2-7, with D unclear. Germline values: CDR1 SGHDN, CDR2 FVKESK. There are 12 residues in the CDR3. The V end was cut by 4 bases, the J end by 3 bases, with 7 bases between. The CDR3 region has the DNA TGTGCCAGCAGCCCAACTGGCTACGAGCAGTACTTC. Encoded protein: CASSPTGYEQYF.

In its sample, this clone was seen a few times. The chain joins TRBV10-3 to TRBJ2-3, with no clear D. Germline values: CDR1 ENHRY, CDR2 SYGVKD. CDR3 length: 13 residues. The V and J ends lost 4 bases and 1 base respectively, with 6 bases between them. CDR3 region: CAISAGGTDTQYF. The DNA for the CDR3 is TGTGCCATCAGTGCTGGCGGCACAGATACGCAGTATTTT.